The clone carrying this T cell receptor (beta chain) has more than one count but fewer than ten. The source of the sample is a study of blood T cell repertoires in COVID-19. Original processing notes: From reference gene primer amplification, estimates of nucleated cell counts were derived. Using immunoSEQ multiplex PCR, the repertoire was profiled, and TCRdb retains in-frame clones only, with some absent. D and trimming were read from the DNA, whereas the V and J calls and clone size are those reported in that table. Of fewer than 300,000 clones listed, roughly 86% are singletons. V lost 9 bases and J lost 3; bases outside the gene matches: 12. The CDR3 is made up of 15 amino acids. In germline, CDR1 is SGHRS, CDR2 YFSETQ.

The genes are TRBV5-1 and TRBJ2-7; TRBD1 matches 10 bases. The sequence came from a man aged 18 to 30 with active or convalescent COVID-19. The specimen sequenced was peripheral blood. The CDR3 is CATAGGTGANYEQYF. CDR3 coding DNA: TGCGCCACCGCCGGGGGGACAGGGGCCAACTACGAGCAGTACTTC.